The entry below describes one TCR beta chain. Original processing notes: Amplifying reference gene primers gave estimates of nucleated cell counts. The data were produced by immunoSEQ multiplex PCR, yet TCRdb's version contains in-frame clones alone and is incomplete. D and trimming were read from the DNA, whereas the V and J calls and clone size are those reported in that table. Of hundreds of thousands of clones detected, 89% appear once; the ten largest clones hold under 7.5%. This entry belongs to a study of blood T cell repertoires in COVID-19. Study overall: The United States, Italy and Spain supplied acute and convalescent COVID-19 samples.

The clonotype was recovered from a man between 60 and 75 years old who had recovered from COVID-19. What was sequenced was peripheral blood.

This chain's CDR3 is CATATRQAYEQYF. The CDR3 nucleotides read TGTGCCACCGCCACCAGACAAGCCTACGAGCAGTACTTC. The chain couples TRBV28 to TRBJ2-7; D ambiguous. V was shortened by 10 bases and J by 2 bases, with 15 bases between the two germline ends. CDR3 length: 13 residues. Looked up from germline, CDR1 is MDHEN and CDR2 is SYDVKM. The entire variable domain, with the rest obtained from reference TRBV28 and TRBJ2-7, is as follows: DVKVTQSSRYLVKRTGEKVFLECVQDMDHENMFWYRQDPGLGLRLIYFSYDVKMKEKGDIPEGYSVSREKKERFSLILESASTNQTSMYLCATATRQAYEQYFGPGTRLTVT.